This T cell receptor beta chain was observed in a study of cytomegalovirus exposure and HLA in healthy donors. Notes on this clone: What it binds is unknown.

Notes on the study in general: Productive status was seen about 87% or about 30% of the time for most TCR beta V segments in an earlier analysis. Presence/absence comparisons presumed near-even sequencing depth among donors. Later on, analysis showed that most CMV-associated TCR beta chains appeared to be HLA-restricted.

This CDR3 spans 15 amino acids. V lost 0 bases and J lost 2; bases outside the gene matches: 2. Per germline, CDR1 MNHEY and CDR2 SVGAGI. Researchers ran the PCR with 60 Vbeta and 13 Jbeta primers. The protocol was immunoSEQ multiplex PCR, while the TCRdb copy is restricted to in-frame clones and leaves out a portion. The specimen's table records fewer than 150,000 clones. The TCR sequence derives from a man between 18 and 29 years old in good health and CMV-seronegative. This chain links TRBV6-5 with TRBJ2-7; 9 bases are a match to TRBD2. The sequenced sample was PBMCs. The chain's CDR3 is CASSYSGLAPYEQYF. The CDR3, as DNA: TGTGCCAGCAGTTACTCGGGACTAGCCCCCTACGAGCAGTACTTC.